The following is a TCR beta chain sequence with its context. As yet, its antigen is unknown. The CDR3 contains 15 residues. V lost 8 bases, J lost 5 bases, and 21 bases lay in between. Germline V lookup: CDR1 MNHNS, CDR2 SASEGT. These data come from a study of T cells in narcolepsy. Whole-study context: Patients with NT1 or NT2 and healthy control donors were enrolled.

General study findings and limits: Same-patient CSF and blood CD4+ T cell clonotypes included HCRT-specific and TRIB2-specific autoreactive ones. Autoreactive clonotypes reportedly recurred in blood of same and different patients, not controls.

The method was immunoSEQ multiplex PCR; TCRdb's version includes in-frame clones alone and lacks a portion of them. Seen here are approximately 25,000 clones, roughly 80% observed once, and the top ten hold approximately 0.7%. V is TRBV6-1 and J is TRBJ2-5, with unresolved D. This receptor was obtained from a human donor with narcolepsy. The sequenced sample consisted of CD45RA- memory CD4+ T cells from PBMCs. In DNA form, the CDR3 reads TGTGCCAGCCTCCGAAGGGAAGTTGGGTCCGAGACCCAGTACTTC. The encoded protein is CASLRREVGSETQYF.